This entry describes one T cell receptor (beta chain). Antigen unknown. The record originates from a study of shared clonotypes between healthy human individuals. The study, taken as a whole, reports: Investigators collected only blood, and repertoires in tissues likely differ. Sharing across four donors was highest in naive CD4 (approximately 5%) and lowest in memory CD8 (approximately 0.4%).

Over several immunoSEQ plates, each subset's genomic DNA was distributed in even portions. Replicate sorted-subset PCRs were loaded with roughly 190 ng DNA, about 30,000 T cell genomes. This table comes from immunoSEQ multiplex PCR, and its TCRdb copy is limited to in-frame clones, with some not included. Among under 600,000 clones listed, approximately 94% were seen once. The V gene end was trimmed by 5 bases and the J gene end by 8 bases; junction bases not matched to a gene: 9. Germline V lookup: CDR1 SQVTM, CDR2 ANQGSEA. This CDR3 contains 15 residues. The material sequenced was naive CD4+ T cells sorted from blood. Regarding subset: CD45RA+ positively selected. This TCR was sampled from a woman aged 25 to 39 in good health. This sequence joins TRBV29-1 and TRBJ2-3; 14 nucleotides match TRBD2. The DNA of the CDR3 is TGCAGCGTTTGGCGGACTAGCGGGAGGTCTGGTACGCAGTATTTT. Amino acid sequence: CSVWRTSGRSGTQYF.